This entry concerns a single T cell receptor (beta chain). This entry is derived from a study of cytomegalovirus exposure and HLA in healthy donors. PCR primers comprised 60 Vbeta and 13 Jbeta primers. Assay used: immunoSEQ multiplex PCR; TCRdb lists only in-frame clones, some missing. The sample carries fewer than 250,000 clones, about 69% recorded once. The source material was PBMCs. The sequence was collected from a man aged 30-40 years in good health and CMV-seropositive.

As DNA, the CDR3 is TGTGCCAGCAGCTTGGGGCTAGGGGGCGAGCAGTACTTC. This sequence encodes CASSLGLGGEQYF. The chain joins TRBV5-4 to TRBJ2-7, with D tentatively TRBD1 (6 bases). V was shortened by 0 bases and J by 6 bases, with 10 bases between the two germline ends. The V gene's germline CDR1 is SGHNT and CDR2 YYREEE (reference sequence). This CDR3 spans 13 amino acids.